Detailed here is one T cell receptor (beta chain). The data were obtained in a study of T cell clones after liver transplantation. Sequenced by immunoSEQ multiplex PCR; TCRdb stores in-frame clones only, minus some. The table lists 45,000 to 60,000 clones, less than 75% of them singletons. V dropped 1 base and J dropped 3 bases, with 13 bases sitting between them. The CDR3 has 15 residues. Per germline, CDR1 LNHNV and CDR2 YYDKDF (reference sequence). This chain uses TRBV15 with TRBJ2-7; D possibly corresponds to TRBD1 (5 bases). The receptor was derived from a human patient who received a liver transplant. The T cells may come from the graft donor. The sample consisted of CD4+ T cells from blood, taken at the 22-month timepoint. This chain's CDR3 is CATSRAGNEGYEQYF. CDR3 coding DNA: TGTGCCACCAGCAGAGCAGGGAACGAAGGCTACGAGCAGTACTTC.